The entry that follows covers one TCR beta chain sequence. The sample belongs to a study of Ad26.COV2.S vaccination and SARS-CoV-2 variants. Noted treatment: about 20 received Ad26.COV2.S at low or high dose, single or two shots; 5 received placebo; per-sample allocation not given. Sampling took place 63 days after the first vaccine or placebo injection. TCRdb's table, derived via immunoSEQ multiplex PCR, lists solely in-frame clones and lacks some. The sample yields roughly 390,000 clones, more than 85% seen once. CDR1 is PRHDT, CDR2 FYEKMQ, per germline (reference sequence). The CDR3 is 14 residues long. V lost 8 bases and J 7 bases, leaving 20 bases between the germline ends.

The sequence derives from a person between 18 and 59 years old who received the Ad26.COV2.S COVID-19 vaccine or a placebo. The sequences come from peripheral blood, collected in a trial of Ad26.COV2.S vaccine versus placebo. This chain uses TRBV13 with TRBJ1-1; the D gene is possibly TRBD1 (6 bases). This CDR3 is CASQTLGGLGEAFF. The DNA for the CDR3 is TGTGCCAGCCAAACTTTAGGGGGTTTGGGTGAAGCTTTCTTT.